Each of the 17 T cell receptor beta chains below was sequenced from the same sample in a study of T cells in women clearing cervical HPV infection. Produced via immunoSEQ multiplex PCR; TCRdb's table is partial and in-frame only. The sample data list around 23,000 clones. The specimen sequenced was blood buffy coat. Every receptor here comes from a woman aged 18 to 75 with a cervical HPV16 infection that either progressed to CIN3+ or cleared (not recorded which).

As to this clone: The read ends 3 residues early relative to the CDR3; the germline J gene fills the gap. This sequence joins TRBV9 and TRBJ2-4; the match to TRBD1 covers 11 bases. The V gene's germline CDR1 is SGDLS and CDR2 YYNGEE. This CDR3 comprises 15 residues. Germline trimming cut 4 bases from V and 5 bases from J; bases unmatched to any gene: 5. The sequenced CDR3 bases are TGTGCCAGCAGCCCCGGGGGACAGGGGGAAAACATT. Its translation is CASSPGGQGENI. The CDR3, in full, reads CASSPGGQGENIQYF.

Notes on this clone: The sequenced fragment ends 3 residues before the CDR3 boundary, so the rest is inferred from the germline J gene. The rearrangement joins TRBV30 to TRBJ1-5; 7 nucleotides line up with TRBD1. V lost 0 bases, J lost 1 base, and 3 bases stayed unmatched. Per the germline V gene, CDR1 is GTSNPN and CDR2 is SVGIG (reference sequence). CDR3 size: 15 residues. The CDR3 DNA, read in part, is TGTGCCTGGAGTGTACTAGGGGGCAGCAATCAGCCC. This sequence encodes CAWSVLGGSNQP. The entire CDR3 reads CAWSVLGGSNQPQHF.

Remarks on this clone: The observed sequence ends 3 residues before the CDR3 terminus, with the missing tail filled in from the germline J gene. The chain uses TRBV6-2 or TRBV6-3 and TRBJ2-3, with D maybe TRBD2 (5 bases). This CDR3 is built from 16 residues. Germline assignment: CDR1 MNHEY and CDR2 SVGEGT. Trimming removed 0 bases from V and 2 bases from J, with 12 bases in between. This CDR3 reads CASSYSIPSPTDTQYF. The CDR3 bases that were read are TGTGCCAGCAGTTACTCGATCCCTAGCCCCACAGATACG.

Note on this clone: The read gets to within 3 residues of the CDR3 end, and the germline J gene fills in the rest. The rearrangement joins TRBV29-1 to TRBJ2-1; 7 bases line up with TRBD2. The CDR3 consists of 17 residues. J gave up 6 bases and V 7 bases, and 21 bases lay outside the gene matches. Germline CDR1 SQVTM, CDR2 ANQGSEA. The CDR3 bases that were read are TGCAGCGCCATGAAGAGGGCACGCGGGAGCCAATTCAATGAG. As protein: CSAMKRARGSQFNE. The complete CDR3 protein is CSAMKRARGSQFNEQFF.

Points on this clone: Read coverage stops 3 residues before the CDR3 terminus; the germline J gene supplies the remainder. This chain links TRBV7-6 with TRBJ1-4, with D possibly matching TRBD1 (6 bases). The CDR3 is 15 residues long. The germline V gene has CDR1 SGHVS and CDR2 FNYEAQ. Trimming took 5 bases from V and 7 from J, leaving 17 bases between them. CDR3 DNA, as far as it was read: TGTGCCAGCAGCCGACGCGGGGGCCTAGGTGAAAAA. Translating it yields CASSRRGGLGEK. The entire CDR3 is CASSRRGGLGEKLFF.

Of note for this clone: The CDR3 is cut off 3 residues early in the read; its end comes from the germline J gene. This chain uses TRBV18 with TRBJ1-2; 7 nucleotides agree with TRBD1. Germline V gene sequence: CDR1 KGHSH, CDR2 LQKENI. Trimming took 4 bases from V and 2 from J; bases not matched to a gene: 4. CDR3 length: 14 residues. The CDR3 sequence is CASSLRTGNYGYTF. CDR3 bases read: TGTGCCAGCTCACTCAGGACAGGAAACTATGGC.

Details on this clone: The CDR3 extends 3 residues past the end of the read, so its final part is completed from the germline J gene. This chain uses TRBV19 with TRBJ1-2, with D unclear. Germline values: CDR1 LNHDA, CDR2 SQIVND (reference sequence). This CDR3 comprises 13 residues. The DNA read from the CDR3 is TGTGCCAGTAGTATAGATCATCGTCGGGGC. It encodes CASSIDHRRG. The CDR3, in full, reads CASSIDHRRGYTF.

Concerning this clone: The read comes to an end 3 residues before the CDR3 does, leaving the germline J gene to fill in the end. This sequence joins TRBV7-6 and TRBJ2-3; D remains ambiguous. In germline, CDR1 is SGHVS, CDR2 FNYEAQ. This CDR3 is built from 14 residues. V was shortened by 5 bases and J by 6 bases, with 15 bases between the two germline ends. CDR3 DNA (partial): TGTGCCAGCAGCCTGGCTCGATGGTCGGATACG. Its protein is CASSLARWSDT. The CDR3, in full, reads CASSLARWSDTQYF. The complete variable domain, with remaining parts taken from reference TRBV7-6 and TRBJ2-3, reads GAGVSQSPRYKVTKRGQDVALRCDPISGHVSLYWYRQALGQGPEFLTYFNYEAQQDKSGLPNDRFSAERPEGSISTLTIQRTEQRDSAMYRCASSLARWSDTQYFGPGTRLTVL.

Turning to this clone: The read ends 3 residues before the CDR3 terminus; that terminus is restored from the germline J gene. This chain links TRBV20-1 with TRBJ2-5; weak D call: TRBD2 (6 bases). The ends were cut back, 0 bases at V and 4 bases at J, with 15 bases in the middle. The CDR3 consists of 15 residues. Per the germline V gene, CDR1 is DFQATT and CDR2 is SNEGSKA (reference sequence). The DNA read from the CDR3 is TGCAGTGCTAGAGATATCGATGGGGGGAGAGAGACC. This translates into CSARDIDGGRET. The entire CDR3 is CSARDIDGGRETQYF.

Concerning this clone: The read falls 3 residues short of the CDR3 end, and the missing part is taken from the germline J gene. V and J are TRBV19 and TRBJ1-2, with D perhaps matching TRBD1 (5 bases). Germline V gene lookup returns CDR1 LNHDA and CDR2 SQIVND (reference sequence). This CDR3 is 13 amino acids long. Trimming cost V 6 bases and J 4 bases, with 12 bases left between them. The covered CDR3 bases are TGTGCCAGTAGAACAGGTGGCAGCTATGGC. Translating it yields CASRTGGSYG. The entire CDR3 reads CASRTGGSYGYTF.

In regard to this clone: Coverage ceases 3 residues before the CDR3 finishes, and the germline J gene fills in the end. J is TRBJ2-2 and V is TRBV7-6; 10 bases match TRBD2. The CDR3 has 18 amino acids. From germline, CDR1 is SGHVS and CDR2 FNYEAQ. V lost 4 bases, J lost 4 bases, and 12 bases stayed unmatched. Partial CDR3 DNA: TGTGCCAGCAGCTCAACAATTCTAGCGGGAGTCGGCACCGGGGAG. Protein product: CASSSTILAGVGTGE. The complete CDR3 protein is CASSSTILAGVGTGELFF.

To note about this clone: Coverage ceases 3 residues before the CDR3 finishes, and the germline J gene fills in the end. This chain joins TRBV20-1 and TRBJ1-1; the D is unclear. CDR1 is DFQATT and CDR2 is SNEGSKA in the germline V gene (reference sequence). The CDR3 covers 12 residues. With 6 bases removed from V and 6 bases from J, the gap between germline ends came to 14 bases. The DNA read from the CDR3 is TGCAGTGCCAAAGAAGGGTCAGCTGAA. Translating gives CSAKEGSAE. In full, the CDR3 reads CSAKEGSAEAFF.

Concerning this clone: The observed sequence ends 3 residues before the CDR3 terminus, with the missing tail filled in from the germline J gene. The genes are TRBV11-2 and TRBJ1-6, with 7 bases identical to TRBD1. This CDR3 spans 15 amino acids. Germline trimming cut 3 bases from V and 6 bases from J; bases unmatched to any gene: 5. Germline assignment: CDR1 SGHAT and CDR2 FQNNGV. The covered CDR3 bases are TGTGCCAGCAGCTTGAGACAGGGAGCTAATTCACCC. Its translation: CASSLRQGANSP. The CDR3 in full is CASSLRQGANSPLHF. Full variable domain (outside the CDR3, taken from reference TRBV11-2 and TRBJ1-6): EAGVAQSPRYKIIEKRQSVAFWCNPISGHATLYWYQQILGQGPKLLIQFQNNGVVDDSQLPKDRFSAERLKGVDSTLKIQPAKLEDSAVYLCASSLRQGANSPLHFGNGTRLTVT.

A word on this clone: One end of the junction does not line up with germline, which may come from a read error. The read falls 3 residues short of the CDR3 end, and the missing part is taken from the germline J gene. The genes are TRBV18 and TRBJ2-4; 9 bases line up with TRBD1. Germline loops: CDR1 KGHSH, CDR2 LQKENI. The CDR3 runs 15 residues. The sequenced CDR3 bases are TGTGTCAGCTCACCAGGGACAGGGCTATTGGAGACT. Amino acids: CVSSPGTGLLET. The full CDR3 protein reads CVSSPGTGLLETQYF.

With respect to this clone: The read stops 3 residues short of the end of the CDR3; the missing end is completed from the germline J gene. J is TRBJ2-2 and V is TRBV7-2, with D hard to call. This CDR3 has 14 residues. Trimming stripped 1 base from V and 4 bases from J, with 7 bases between. Germline CDR1 SGHTA, CDR2 FQGNSA. The CDR3 bases that were read are TGTGCCAGCAGCTTAGTTCGGTCCACCGGGGAG. Translating gives CASSLVRSTGE. The full CDR3 is CASSLVRSTGELFF. The full variable domain, completed using reference TRBV7-2 and TRBJ2-2, is GAGVSQSPSNKVTEKGKDVELRCDPISGHTALYWYRQSLGQGLEFLIYFQGNSAPDKSGLPSDRFSAERTGGSVSTLTIQRTQQEDSAVYLCASSLVRSTGELFFGEGSRLTVL.

As to this clone: The read ends 3 residues before the CDR3 terminus; that terminus is restored from the germline J gene. This rearrangement joins TRBV2 to TRBJ2-1; possibly TRBD1 for D (6 bases). V lost 3 bases, J lost 8 bases, and 11 bases lay in between. CDR3 length equals 13 residues. The germline gives CDR1 SNHLY, CDR2 FYNNEI. The part of the CDR3 DNA that was read is TGTGCCAGCAGTGACCAGGGGTTGGATGAG. Its protein is CASSDQGLDE. The whole CDR3 protein reads CASSDQGLDEQFF.

About this clone itself: The read finishes 3 residues shy of the CDR3 end, and the germline J gene is used to complete it. This chain connects TRBV9 to TRBJ2-2; the match to TRBD1 covers 7 bases. Germline trimming cut 0 bases from V and 3 bases from J; bases unmatched to any gene: 5. Germline V lookup: CDR1 SGDLS, CDR2 YYNGEE. The CDR3 length is 16 residues. The chain's CDR3 is CASSVAGQGDTGELFF. The sequenced part of the CDR3 DNA is TGTGCCAGCAGCGTAGCCGGTCAGGGGGACACCGGGGAG.